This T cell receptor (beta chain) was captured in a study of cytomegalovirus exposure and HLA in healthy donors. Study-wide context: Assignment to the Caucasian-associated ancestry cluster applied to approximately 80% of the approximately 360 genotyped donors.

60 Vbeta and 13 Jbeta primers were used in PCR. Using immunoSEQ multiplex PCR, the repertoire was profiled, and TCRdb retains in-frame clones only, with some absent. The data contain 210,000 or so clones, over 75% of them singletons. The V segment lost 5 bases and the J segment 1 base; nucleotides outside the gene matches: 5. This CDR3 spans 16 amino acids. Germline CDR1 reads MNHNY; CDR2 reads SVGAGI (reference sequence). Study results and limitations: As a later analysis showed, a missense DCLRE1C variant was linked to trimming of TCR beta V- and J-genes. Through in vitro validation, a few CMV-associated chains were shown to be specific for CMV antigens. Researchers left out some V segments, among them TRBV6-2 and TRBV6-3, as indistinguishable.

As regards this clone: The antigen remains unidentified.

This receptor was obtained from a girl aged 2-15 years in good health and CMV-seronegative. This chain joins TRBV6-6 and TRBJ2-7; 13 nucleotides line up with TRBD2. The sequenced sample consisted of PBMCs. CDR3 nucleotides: TGTGCCAGCAGTCCCCCGGGACTAGCGGGATCCTACGAGCAGTACTTC. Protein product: CASSPPGLAGSYEQYF.